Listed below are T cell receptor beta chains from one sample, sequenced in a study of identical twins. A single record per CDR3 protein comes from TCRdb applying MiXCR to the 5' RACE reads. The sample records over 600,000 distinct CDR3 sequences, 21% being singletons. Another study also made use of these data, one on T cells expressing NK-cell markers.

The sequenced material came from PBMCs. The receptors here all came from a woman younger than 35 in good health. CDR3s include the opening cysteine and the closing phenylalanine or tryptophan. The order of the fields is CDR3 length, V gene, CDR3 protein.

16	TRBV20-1	CSARDLTGGNRETQYF
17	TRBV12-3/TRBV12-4	CASTPLGQGASYNEQFF
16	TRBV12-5	CASGLSGQKIQETQYF
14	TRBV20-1	CSARRGAGSYEQYF
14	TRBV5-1	CASRLESSTDTQYF
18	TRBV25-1	CASSPSAGGTFARDTQYF
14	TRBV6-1	CASSRGLAGEEQFF
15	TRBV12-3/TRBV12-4	CASSLAVIAKNIQYF
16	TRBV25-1	CASSEYRRGAYNEQFF
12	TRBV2	CATMTSSGELFF
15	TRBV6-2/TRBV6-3	CASSWTSGSYNEQFF
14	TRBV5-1	CASSSQGAGTEAFF
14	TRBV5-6	CASSRRGAYNEQFF
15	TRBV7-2	CASSPGTGGRNEQFF
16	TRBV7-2	CASSLGSSGNSYEQYF
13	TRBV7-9	CASSRGSYQPQHF
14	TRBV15	CATSRATGGYEQYF
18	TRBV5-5	CASSRPGLAGGPRNEQFF
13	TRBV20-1	CSARAPTGTEAFF
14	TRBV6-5	CASSYLAGLQPLHF
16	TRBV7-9	CASIAGRGLTGETQYF
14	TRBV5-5	CASSPRDSRTEAFF
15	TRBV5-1	CASSLVGSQGTEAFF
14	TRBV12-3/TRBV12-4	CASSRGQSYYEQYF
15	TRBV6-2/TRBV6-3	CASSLQGTFGTVQFF
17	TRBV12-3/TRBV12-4	CASSFNQGRTNTGELFF
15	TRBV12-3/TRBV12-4	CASTEVRSSYNEQFF
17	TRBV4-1	CASSQDGVAGGIDTQYF
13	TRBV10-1	CASCDFLGNEQFF